This is a list of T cell receptor beta chains from one sample in a study of cytomegalovirus exposure and HLA in healthy donors. Sequencing was performed with immunoSEQ multiplex PCR; in TCRdb, only in-frame clones are kept and a portion is missing. Among about 130,000 clones listed, around 81% were seen once. Sequenced input: PBMCs. The receptors derive from a woman aged 50 to 65 in good health and CMV-seronegative. Each CDR3 is given with its conserved first and last residue. A D gene is named only where the DNA matches it firmly. Part of the rows lack a size; the others show once, few, many or a class for expanded clones.

-,TRBV7-9,TRBJ1-4,-,CASSLGTRNPTNEKLFF,TGTGCCAGCAGCTTAGGCACCAGGAATCCAACTAATGAAAAACTGTTTTTT
-,TRBV19,TRBJ1-4,TRBD1,CASSTPGTGGASEKLFF,TGTGCCAGTAGTACGCCCGGGACAGGGGGCGCTAGTGAAAAACTGTTTTTT
-,TRBV5-4,TRBJ1-1,TRBD1,CASSYTLQGNEAFF,TGTGCCAGCAGCTATACTCTACAGGGGAACGAAGCTTTCTTT
-,TRBV10-3,TRBJ1-5,-,CAISDRGNQPQHF,TGTGCCATCAGTGACCGAGGCAATCAGCCCCAGCATTTT
-,TRBV29-1,TRBJ2-1,-,CSAVGLAVGSYNEQFF,TGCAGCGCTGTGGGGTTAGCGGTCGGGTCCTACAATGAGCAGTTCTTC
-,TRBV27,TRBJ2-1,TRBD2,CASSFLGSSGEQFF,TGTGCCAGCAGTTTCCTAGGATCTAGCGGGGAGCAGTTCTTC
-,TRBV28,TRBJ1-2,-,CASRRLSGYTF,TGTGCCAGCAGACGCTTAAGCGGCTACACCTTC
-,TRBV27,TRBJ1-4,-,CASSLGALGEKLFF,TGTGCCAGCAGTTTAGGGGCCTTGGGGGAAAAACTGTTTTTT
-,TRBV25-1,TRBJ2-1,TRBD2,CASSRNHGTSGGEQFF,TGTGCCAGCAGTAGAAACCACGGGACTAGCGGCGGTGAGCAGTTCTTC
-,TRBV6-5,TRBJ1-5,TRBD1,CASRSTGGPGQPQHF,TGTGCCAGCAGGTCGACAGGGGGCCCGGGGCAGCCCCAGCATTTT
-,TRBV5-1,TRBJ2-6,TRBD1,CASSLFGTGASSGANVLTF,TGCGCCAGCAGCTTATTCGGGACAGGGGCGAGCTCTGGGGCCAACGTCCTGACTTTC
few,TRBV28,TRBJ2-1,TRBD2,CASSFPARRREGRYNEQFF,TGTGCCAGCAGTTTCCCTGCCCGCCGGCGGGAGGGACGGTACAATGAGCAGTTCTTC
-,TRBV5-1,TRBJ1-6,-,CASSLSQTQGSNSPLHF,TGCGCCAGCAGCTTGTCGCAGACTCAGGGCTCCAATTCACCCCTCCACTTT
-,TRBV29-1,TRBJ1-1,-,CSVEDLGSGEAFF,TGCAGCGTTGAAGATCTTGGGTCAGGTGAAGCTTTCTTT
-,TRBV11-2,TRBJ2-1,-,CASSPRERGGNEQFF,TGTGCCAGCAGCCCCCGGGAGAGGGGTGGCAATGAGCAGTTCTTC
-,TRBV27,TRBJ1-1,-,CASSPTPTNTEAFF,TGTGCCAGCAGTCCCACCCCAACAAACACTGAAGCTTTCTTT
-,TRBV5-1,TRBJ2-2,TRBD1,CASSPGQGGRNTGELFF,TGCGCCAGCAGCCCCGGACAGGGGGGAAGGAACACCGGGGAGCTGTTTTTT
few,TRBV10-2,TRBJ1-1,-,CASSESREFRDTEAFF,TGCGCCAGCAGTGAGTCGAGGGAATTTCGGGACACTGAAGCTTTCTTT
-,TRBV19,TRBJ1-2,-,CASSIQAQNYGYTF,TGTGCCAGTAGTATTCAGGCACAGAACTATGGCTACACCTTC
-,TRBV5-6,TRBJ1-5,-,CASSLFTGIANQPQHF,TGTGCCAGCAGCTTGTTCACCGGGATCGCCAATCAGCCCCAGCATTTT
-,TRBV6-1,TRBJ1-5,-,CASSDPGNFNQPQHF,TGTGCCAGCAGTGATCCAGGGAACTTTAATCAGCCCCAGCATTTT
-,TRBV29-1,TRBJ1-2,-,CSVEDVGQVFGGYTF,TGCAGCGTTGAAGATGTAGGCCAGGTTTTTGGCGGCTACACCTTC
-,TRBV30,TRBJ2-2,-,CAWGTLGGELFF,TGTGCCTGGGGGACACTTGGGGGGGAGCTGTTTTTT
-,TRBV15,TRBJ2-6,-,CATSRDKRASGSGANVLTF,TGTGCCACCAGCAGAGACAAGAGGGCCTCGGGCTCTGGGGCCAACGTCCTGACTTTC
-,TRBV7-9,TRBJ2-7,-,CASSPNPGRLDRVDEQYF,TGTGCCAGCAGCCCAAACCCGGGTCGGCTTGATAGAGTCGACGAGCAGTACTTC
-,TRBV7-2,TRBJ2-3,-,CASSLPSGPTDTQYF,TGTGCCAGCAGCCTCCCGAGCGGGCCCACAGATACGCAGTATTTT
-,TRBV5-6,TRBJ1-2,-,CASSLRSNYGYTF,TGTGCCAGCAGCTTGCGTTCTAACTATGGCTACACCTTC
-,TRBV27,TRBJ1-5,TRBD1,CASSFPGQGASPEGQPQHF,TGTGCCAGCAGTTTTCCGGGACAGGGGGCTTCTCCGGAGGGTCAGCCCCAGCATTTT
-,TRBV18,TRBJ2-1,TRBD2,CASSLFSGTSLSGEQFF,TGTGCCAGCTCACTTTTCTCCGGGACTAGCTTATCGGGGGAGCAGTTCTTC